The 30 T cell receptor beta chains presented below share a single source sample, sequenced in a study of T cell clonality in common variable immunodeficiency. Some clones are missing from TCRdb's copy, which holds only in-frame ones; the method was immunoSEQ multiplex PCR. There are approximately 34,000 clones in the sample, none observed a single time. Sequencing input: peripheral blood mononuclear cells. These receptors all stem from a person aged 18 to 70 in good health.

This clone has a handful of counts. The missing CDR3 end, 3 residues past where the read stops, is filled in from the germline J gene. This chain connects TRBV5-1 to TRBJ2-3, with TRBD2 as a possible D gene (7 bases). The germline V and J ends were trimmed by 3 bases and 1 base, with 15 bases remaining between them. The V gene's germline CDR1 is SGHRS and CDR2 YFSETQ. This CDR3 comprises 16 residues. Incomplete CDR3 DNA: TGCGCCAGCAGCTCCGGGGGGCCATCAGGCACAGATACG. Translation: CASSSGGPSGTDT. The entire CDR3 protein reads CASSSGGPSGTDTQYF. Supplemented by reference TRBV5-1 and TRBJ2-3, the full variable domain reads KAGVTQTPRYLIKTRGQQVTLSCSPISGHRSVSWYQQTPGQGLQFLFEYFSETQRNKGNFPGRFSGRQFSNSRSEMNVSTLELGDSALYLCASSSGGPSGTDTQYFGPGTRLTVL.

This clone appeared many times. From the germline J gene comes the end of the CDR3, since the read stops 3 residues before it. The chain links TRBV5-1 to TRBJ1-1; D not resolved. This CDR3 is 16 amino acids long. Germline V gene data show CDR1 as SGHRS and CDR2 as YFSETQ. Between the trimmed V and J ends, which lost 3 bases and 0 bases, there was a span of 15 bases. CDR3 bases read: TGCGCCAGCAGCTCGGGTCGGGGTGGCTTGAACACTGAA. Protein product: CASSSGRGGLNTE. The complete CDR3 protein is CASSSGRGGLNTEAFF. Complete variable domain (other parts from reference TRBV5-1 and TRBJ1-1): KAGVTQTPRYLIKTRGQQVTLSCSPISGHRSVSWYQQTPGQGLQFLFEYFSETQRNKGNFPGRFSGRQFSNSRSEMNVSTLELGDSALYLCASSSGRGGLNTEAFFGQGTRLTVV.

This clone was found many times. The read ends 3 residues shy of where the CDR3 ends; the end is completed using the germline J gene. The chain links TRBV2 to TRBJ1-6; D is possibly TRBD1 (6 bases). This CDR3 spans 14 amino acids. Per germline, CDR1 SNHLY and CDR2 FYNNEI. The V end was cut by 6 bases, the J end by 5 bases, with 11 bases between. The chain's CDR3 is CASSRQVDNSPLHF. The covered CDR3 bases are TGTGCCAGCAGCCGACAGGTTGATAATTCACCC.

This clone has ten or more counts. The read stops 3 residues short of the end of the CDR3; the missing end is completed from the germline J gene. This rearrangement joins TRBV20-1 to TRBJ1-2, with D perhaps matching TRBD1 (5 bases). Per the germline V gene, CDR1 is DFQATT and CDR2 is SNEGSKA (reference sequence). This CDR3 is 15 amino acids long. Trimming stripped 5 bases from V and 5 bases from J, with 21 bases between. CDR3 residues: CSASPGGQGLYGYTF. Partial CDR3 DNA: TGCAGTGCTTCCCCCGGTGGGCAGGGTCTTTATGGC.

This clone was counted ten times or more. Read sequence stops 3 residues before the CDR3 end, and the germline J gene provides the missing end. This chain connects TRBV10-3 to TRBJ1-1; TRBD1 might be the D (5 bases). Germline lookup yields CDR1 ENHRY and CDR2 SYGVKD. The CDR3 covers 12 residues. The V and J ends lost 6 bases and 4 bases respectively, with 9 bases between them. This CDR3 reads CAIREQGTEAFF. CDR3 DNA, as far as it was read: TGTGCCATCAGGGAGCAGGGCACTGAA.

This clone appeared a few times. This CDR3 is CASSFLAGGPYEQYF. The CDR3 DNA, read in part, is TGTGCCAGCAGCTTCCTAGCGGGAGGGCCCTACGAG. The rearrangement links TRBV7-2 to TRBJ2-7; 12 bases match TRBD2. The CDR3 end falls 3 residues outside the read, so it is completed with the germline J gene. Trimming at V came to 3 bases and at J to 2 bases, leaving 2 bases not matched to a gene. The CDR3 extends over 15 amino acids. Germline V lookup: CDR1 SGHTA, CDR2 FQGNSA.

Notes on this clone: The junction departs from the called germline gene at one end, perhaps through a read error. The read terminates 3 residues ahead of where the CDR3 ends, so the germline J gene completes it. The sample has other DNA sequences that encode this CDR3 too. The J gene is TRBJ1-3, the V gene TRBV18; 9 bases align to TRBD1. The CDR3 is 16 residues long. The germline CDR1 and CDR2 sequences are KGHSH and LQKENI. Here the CDR3 reads CASSTGQGKSGNTIYF. CDR3 DNA (partial): TGTGCCAGCTCAACTGGACAGGGGAAATCTGGAAACACT.

This clone has at least ten counts. From the germline J gene comes the end of the CDR3, since the read stops 3 residues before it. The J gene is TRBJ1-5, the V gene TRBV20-1; possible D gene TRBD1, 5 bases. Per the germline V gene, CDR1 is DFQATT and CDR2 is SNEGSKA (reference sequence). The CDR3 sequence is 15 residues long. Trimming stripped 1 base from V and 2 bases from J, with 12 bases between. The CDR3 bases that were read are TGCAGTGCTAGAGGGGGGGGAATGGGCAATCAGCCC. Translation gives CSARGGGMGNQP. The entire CDR3 reads CSARGGGMGNQPQHF.

The sample holds many counts of this clone. The read terminates 3 residues ahead of where the CDR3 ends, so the germline J gene completes it. The chain recombines TRBV5-8 with TRBJ1-4, with 8 bases fitting TRBD1. Germline values: CDR1 SGHTS, CDR2 YDEGEE. V shed 1 base and J 5 bases; nucleotides not matched to a gene: 1. The CDR3 spans 14 residues. The CDR3 bases that were read are TGTGCCAGCAGCTTGCGACAGGGGAATGAAAAA. Protein sequence: CASSLRQGNEK. The full CDR3 sequence reads CASSLRQGNEKLFF.

This clone is labeled as medium-sized. The read stops 3 residues short of the end of the CDR3; the missing end is completed from the germline J gene. The rearrangement uses TRBV7-3 and TRBJ1-6; no reliable D call. CDR3 length: 15 amino acids. Germline values: CDR1 SGHTA, CDR2 FQGTGA. CDR3 residues: CASSLMTSGRKTLHF. The DNA read from the CDR3 is TGTGCCAGCAGCTTAATGACTAGCGGGAGGAAAACC.

This clone was observed many times. The read ends 3 residues early relative to the CDR3; the germline J gene fills the gap. This chain joins TRBV30 and TRBJ2-3; 9 bases align to TRBD2. The trim removed 3 bases at V and 2 bases at J, leaving 6 bases unmatched. This CDR3 spans 15 amino acids. Germline V gene data show CDR1 as GTSNPN and CDR2 as SVGIG (reference sequence). The CDR3: CAWRLRGRATDTQYF. Incomplete CDR3 DNA: TGTGCCTGGAGACTCCGCGGGAGGGCCACAGATACG.

There are many counts of this clone. The read stops 3 residues short of the end of the CDR3; the missing end is completed from the germline J gene. The chain combines TRBV18 with TRBJ2-5; no clear D gene. The germline V gene encodes CDR1 KGHSH and CDR2 LQKENI. Trimming shortened V by 6 bases and J by 2 bases, and 13 bases separated the two germline ends. The CDR3 has 14 residues. The DNA read from the CDR3 is TGTGCCAGCTCCCTTAATAGAGTACAAGAGACC. Translation gives CASSLNRVQET. The full CDR3 reads CASSLNRVQETQYF.

Many counts were recorded for this clone. The DNA ends 3 residues before the CDR3 does, and the rest of the CDR3 is filled in from the germline J gene. The chain recombines TRBV5-1 with TRBJ1-2; TRBD1 matches 7 bases. The CDR3 is 14 residues long. The germline V gene encodes CDR1 SGHRS and CDR2 YFSETQ. Trimming removed 6 bases from V and 1 base from J; junction bases left unmatched: 6. The CDR3 protein is CASMQGDFNYGYTF. The sequenced part of the CDR3 DNA is TGCGCCAGCATGCAGGGGGACTTTAACTATGGC. Based on the CDR3 plus reference TRBV5-1 and TRBJ1-2, the full variable domain is KAGVTQTPRYLIKTRGQQVTLSCSPISGHRSVSWYQQTPGQGLQFLFEYFSETQRNKGNFPGRFSGRQFSNSRSEMNVSTLELGDSALYLCASMQGDFNYGYTFGSGTRLTVV.

This clone was seen many times. The sequenced fragment ends 3 residues before the CDR3 boundary, so the rest is inferred from the germline J gene. The rearrangement links TRBV20-1 to TRBJ1-4, with 9 bases identical to TRBD1. The CDR3 runs to 14 residues. CDR1 is DFQATT, CDR2 SNEGSKA, per germline (reference sequence). The ends lost 3 bases at V and 6 bases at J; junction bases unmatched: 5. CDR3 bases read: TGCAGTGCTAGCCGGGACAGGGTTGATGAAAAA. Translated, it gives CSASRDRVDEK. The whole CDR3 region reads CSASRDRVDEKLFF.

This clone was counted ten times or more. Read data end 3 residues before the CDR3 end; the end is taken from the germline J gene. The rearrangement links TRBV6-2 or TRBV6-3 to TRBJ2-1; 9 bases match TRBD2. This CDR3 spans 16 amino acids. Germline V gives CDR1 MNHEY, CDR2 SVGEGT. The V and J ends lost 4 bases and 7 bases, in that order; junction bases with no gene match: 11. The CDR3 protein is CASSSQAAGGPNEQFF. The part of the CDR3 DNA that was read is TGTGCCAGCAGTTCTCAAGCGGCGGGAGGGCCGAATGAG.

This clone has ten or more counts. Read data end 3 residues before the CDR3 end; the end is taken from the germline J gene. This sequence joins TRBV7-9 and TRBJ2-1, with TRBD2 identical over 8 bases. Trimming cost V 3 bases and J 5 bases; bases outside gene matches: 6. Germline CDR1 reads SEHNR; CDR2 reads FQNEAQ (reference sequence). This CDR3 has 15 amino acids. The CDR3 sequence is CASSFFGGAHNEQFF. CDR3 DNA, as far as it was read: TGTGCCAGCAGCTTCTTCGGGGGGGCCCACAATGAG.

In this sample, this clone turned up many times. The sequenced part of the CDR3 DNA is TGCAGTGCTACCGACAGGGTTTGGGAGACC. Translation: CSATDRVWET. The complete CDR3 sequence is CSATDRVWETQYF. V usage is TRBV20-1 and J usage is TRBJ2-5; 7 positions match TRBD1. The observed sequence ends 3 residues before the CDR3 terminus, with the missing tail filled in from the germline J gene. The CDR3 extends over 13 amino acids. The germline gives CDR1 DFQATT, CDR2 SNEGSKA (reference sequence). Trimming at V came to 4 bases and at J to 5 bases, leaving 7 bases not matched to a gene.

This clone has ten or more counts. The CDR3 goes on 3 residues after the read ends, and that part is filled in from the germline J gene. The chain is built from TRBV5-1 and TRBJ2-7, with 9 bases identical to TRBD1. The germline V gene has CDR1 SGHRS and CDR2 YFSETQ. The CDR3 has 13 amino acids. V trimming: 4 bases; J trimming: 3 bases; junction bases outside the gene matches: 2. The sequenced part of the CDR3 DNA is TGCGCCAGCAGCGCGGACAGGGGCTACGAG. Protein sequence: CASSADRGYE. The full CDR3 reads CASSADRGYEQYF.

Notes on this clone: The read stops 3 residues short of the end of the CDR3; the missing end is completed from the germline J gene. The rearrangement joins TRBV18 to TRBJ2-7; 12 bases match TRBD2. In germline, CDR1 is KGHSH, CDR2 LQKENI. CDR3 length equals 15 residues. The V and J ends lost 0 bases and 5 bases, in that order; junction bases with no gene match: 2. The CDR3 is CASSPPLAGGDEQYF. The CDR3 DNA, read in part, is TGTGCCAGCTCACCACCTCTAGCGGGAGGGGACGAG.

This clone was counted only a few times. The CDR3 end lies 3 residues beyond the end of the read and is filled in from the germline J gene. This sequence joins TRBV7-9 and TRBJ2-3; D is possibly TRBD1 (6 bases). The V end was cut by 6 bases, the J end by 3 bases, with 16 bases between. From germline, CDR1 is SEHNR and CDR2 FQNEAQ (reference sequence). The length of the CDR3 is 15 residues. The covered CDR3 bases are TGTGCCAGCAGGCCACCGCAGGGGATGACAGATACG. It codes for CASRPPQGMTDT. In full, the CDR3 is CASRPPQGMTDTQYF.

This clone was picked up many times. The CDR3 end is not reached by the read, which stops 3 residues before it; the germline J gene fills it in. The chain combines TRBV19 with TRBJ1-1; tentative D call: TRBD1 (5 bases). Germline V gene lookup returns CDR1 LNHDA and CDR2 SQIVND (reference sequence). CDR3 length equals 11 residues. CDR3 DNA (partial): TGTGCCAGTAGTATAGCAGGGGAA. Encoded protein: CASSIAGE. The whole CDR3 sequence is CASSIAGEAFF.

This clone was recorded at least ten times. The read ends 3 residues before the CDR3 terminus; that terminus is restored from the germline J gene. This sequence joins TRBV24-1 and TRBJ1-5; D uncertain. The V end was cut by 5 bases, the J end by 6 bases, with 10 bases between. The CDR3 is 13 residues long. Germline CDR1 KGHDR, CDR2 SFDVKD. The CDR3 bases that were read are TGTGCCACCAGTGCTCGGGTAGGTCAGCCC. This codes for CATSARVGQP. The whole CDR3 region reads CATSARVGQPQHF.

This clone was detected many times. The read is 3 residues too short to cover the CDR3 end, so that end is filled in from the germline J gene. This chain links TRBV20-1 with TRBJ2-1; 12 bases agree with TRBD2. The CDR3 runs 16 residues. Losses at the gene ends were 6 bases for V and 7 bases for J; bases not matched to a gene: 13. CDR1 and CDR2 from the germline V gene are DFQATT and SNEGSKA (reference sequence). Here the CDR3 reads CSAWTSGMGGDNEQFF. The DNA read from the CDR3 is TGCAGTGCCTGGACTAGCGGGATGGGGGGTGATAATGAG.

Comment on this clone: The read comes to an end 3 residues before the CDR3 does, leaving the germline J gene to fill in the end. V gene TRBV20-1 combines with J gene TRBJ1-2; D may be TRBD1 (6 bases). The CDR3 consists of 14 residues. Germline-derived CDR1 and CDR2 are DFQATT and SNEGSKA (reference sequence). The part of the CDR3 DNA that was read is TGCAGTGCGAGGGACATATCGACCCAAGAGACC. This codes for CSARDISTQET. The CDR3 in its entirety is CSARDISTQETYTF.

At least ten counts were recorded for this clone. The read stops 3 residues short of the end of the CDR3; the missing end is completed from the germline J gene. The V call is TRBV19, the J call TRBJ2-1, with D tentatively TRBD2 (6 bases). The CDR3 has 15 residues. Trimming pared 7 bases from V and 4 bases from J, leaving 17 bases between. Per the germline V gene, CDR1 is LNHDA and CDR2 is SQIVND (reference sequence). This CDR3 reads CASKSEASAYNEQFF. Incomplete CDR3 DNA: TGTGCCAGTAAATCGGAGGCTAGCGCATACAATGAG.

This clone has more than one count but fewer than ten. The sequenced CDR3 bases are TGCGCCAGCAGCTTCAGGGTAAGTGACACTGAA. It yields the protein CASSFRVSDTE. The full CDR3 protein is CASSFRVSDTEAFF. The chain employs TRBV5-1 and TRBJ1-1; TRBD1 is a possible D gene (5 bases). The sequenced fragment ends 3 residues before the CDR3 boundary, so the rest is inferred from the germline J gene. The germline V gene has CDR1 SGHRS and CDR2 YFSETQ. Trimming took off 2 bases at V and 3 bases at J, with 11 bases between the two ends. This CDR3 contains 14 residues.

In this sample, this clone turned up many times. Sequencing ends 3 residues short of the CDR3 end; the germline J gene provides the rest. V usage is TRBV18 and J usage is TRBJ2-2; D is perhaps TRBD1 (6 bases). CDR3 size: 16 residues. V dropped 2 bases and J dropped 3 bases, with 13 bases sitting between them. CDR1 is KGHSH and CDR2 is LQKENI in the germline V gene. Incomplete CDR3 DNA: TGTGCCAGCTCACCAAGATCAGGGGTGGACACCGGGGAG. Amino acid sequence: CASSPRSGVDTGE. The CDR3, in full, reads CASSPRSGVDTGELFF.

This clone was recorded many times. It may be a read error: a sequence one base away is much more abundant. The read stops 3 residues short of the end of the CDR3; the missing end is completed from the germline J gene. The rearrangement uses TRBV14 and TRBJ1-3; D possibly corresponds to TRBD1 (6 bases). The V end was cut by 4 bases, the J end by 2 bases, with 9 bases between. Germline V gives CDR1 SGHDN, CDR2 FVKESK. This CDR3 has 14 amino acids. Partial CDR3 DNA: TGTGCCAGCAGCCGGACAGCTACTGGAAACACC. Protein product: CASSRTATGNT. The whole CDR3 sequence reads CASSRTATGNTIYF.

This clone was seen only a few times. The CDR3 DNA, read in part, is TGTGCCTGGAGTCGACAGTATGGC. Protein product: CAWSRQYG. The CDR3 reads in full as CAWSRQYGYTF. The genes are TRBV30 and TRBJ1-2, with D possibly TRBD1 on 5 matching bases. With the read ending 3 residues before the CDR3 end, the germline J gene is used to fill in that end. The V gene lost 2 bases and the J gene lost 5 bases, with 6 bases spanning the gap. The CDR3 runs to 11 residues. The germline V gene encodes CDR1 GTSNPN and CDR2 SVGIG (reference sequence).

This clone was recorded many times. The read ends 3 residues before the CDR3 terminus; that terminus is restored from the germline J gene. The chain carries TRBV29-1 and TRBJ1-2; D may be TRBD1 (5 bases). The CDR3 runs to 12 residues. The V gene's germline CDR1 is SQVTM and CDR2 ANQGSEA. CDR3 DNA, as far as it was read: TGCAGCGTTGATACAGGACGAACGAGC. Protein: CSVDTGRTS. The whole CDR3 reads CSVDTGRTSYTF.